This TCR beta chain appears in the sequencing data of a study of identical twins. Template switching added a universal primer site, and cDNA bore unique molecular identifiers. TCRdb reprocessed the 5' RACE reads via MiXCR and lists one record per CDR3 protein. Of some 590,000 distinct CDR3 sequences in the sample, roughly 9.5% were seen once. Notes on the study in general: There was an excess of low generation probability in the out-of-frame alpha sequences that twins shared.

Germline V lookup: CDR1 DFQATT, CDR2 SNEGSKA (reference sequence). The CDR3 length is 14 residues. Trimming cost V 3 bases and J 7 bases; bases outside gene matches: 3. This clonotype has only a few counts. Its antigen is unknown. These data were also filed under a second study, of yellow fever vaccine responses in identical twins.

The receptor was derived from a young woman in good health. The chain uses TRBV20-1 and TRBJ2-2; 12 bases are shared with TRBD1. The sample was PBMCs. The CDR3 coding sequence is TGCAGTGCTAGCCGGGACAGGGGGCTCGGGGAGCTGTTTTTT. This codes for CSASRDRGLGELFF.